A single sample is the source of the 30 T cell receptor beta chains below, sequenced in a study of shared clonotypes between healthy human individuals. Generated by immunoSEQ multiplex PCR, the TCRdb table keeps only in-frame clones and is missing some. The sample consists of 1.5 million to 2.5 million clones, about 95% of them appearing once. Selected positively for CCR7 and CD45RO-negative, naive CD8 cells excluded terminally differentiated effector memory CD45RA+ cells. The sequenced material came from naive CD8+ T cells sorted from blood. The receptor source for this set is a man aged 18 to 30 in good health.

V and J are TRBV4-1 and TRBJ1-1, with D tentatively TRBD1 (5 bases). Trimming stripped 3 bases from V and 1 base from J, with 15 bases between. The germline V gene encodes CDR1 MGHRA and CDR2 YSYEKL. The CDR3 totals 16 residues. The CDR3 is CASSHPRGGPNTEAFF. DNA of the CDR3: TGCGCCAGCAGCCACCCAAGGGGAGGGCCGAACACTGAAGCTTTCTTT.

The chain is built from TRBV19 and TRBJ2-2; 8 bases match TRBD1. CDR1 is LNHDA and CDR2 is SQIVND in the germline V gene (reference sequence). This CDR3 has 17 residues. The V and J ends lost 7 bases and 4 bases, in that order; junction bases with no gene match: 14. The CDR3 sequence: CASIDFVGTGGTGELFF. The CDR3 DNA is TGTGCCAGTATAGATTTTGTGGGGACAGGCGGCACCGGGGAGCTGTTTTTT.

On this clone itself: Other nucleotide sequences from this sample produce the same CDR3. V and J are TRBV4-1 and TRBJ2-7; D possibly corresponds to TRBD1 (5 bases). This CDR3 comprises 13 residues. Trimming stripped 4 bases from V and 4 bases from J, with 11 bases between. Germline V CDR1 and CDR2: MGHRA, YSYEKL. The CDR3: CASSPRDSYEQYF. Here the CDR3 DNA reads TGCGCCAGCAGCCCAAGAGACAGTTACGAGCAGTACTTC.

V gene TRBV9 combines with J gene TRBJ1-1; TRBD1 matches 10 bases. This CDR3 is 16 amino acids long. J lost 3 bases, V lost 4 bases, and 9 bases had no gene match. The germline gives CDR1 SGDLS, CDR2 YYNGEE. The DNA of the CDR3 is TGTGCCAGCAGCTTATGGACAGGGGGTACGGACACTGAAGCTTTCTTT. Translated, it gives CASSLWTGGTDTEAFF.

This chain uses TRBV19 with TRBJ2-1, with TRBD2 identical over 10 bases. The CDR3 totals 16 residues. Unmatched junction bases numbered 9, after V lost 5 bases and J lost 5 bases. Germline assignment: CDR1 LNHDA and CDR2 SQIVND (reference sequence). CDR3 amino acids: CASSPLGSGGHNEQFF. CDR3 sequence (DNA): TGTGCCAGTAGTCCCCTGGGTAGCGGGGGGCACAATGAGCAGTTCTTC.

A word on this clone: Other DNA variants within this sample encode the same CDR3. This chain connects TRBV25-1 to TRBJ2-7; the D is unclear. CDR3 length equals 10 residues. Trimming took 3 bases from V and 3 from J, leaving 0 bases between them. The germline gives CDR1 MGHDK, CDR2 SYGVNS. CDR3 sequence reads: CASSDYEQYF. In DNA, the CDR3 is TGTGCCAGCAGTGACTACGAGCAGTACTTC.

The chain employs TRBV5-8 and TRBJ1-4; D is undetermined. V lost 0 bases, J lost 7 bases, and 7 bases lay in between. The CDR3 spans 13 residues. Germline lookup yields CDR1 SGHTS and CDR2 YDEGEE. CDR3 protein: CASSLVGSEKLFF. In DNA form, the CDR3 reads TGTGCCAGCAGCTTGGTGGGGAGTGAAAAACTGTTTTTT. Complete variable domain (other parts from reference TRBV5-8 and TRBJ1-4): EAGVTQSPTHLIKTRGQQATLRCSPISGHTSVYWYQQALGLGLQFLLWYDEGEERNRGNFPPRFSGRQFPNYSSELNVNALELEDSALYLCASSLVGSEKLFFGSGTQLSVL.

The genes are TRBV9 and TRBJ1-6; TRBD1 is a possible D gene (6 bases). In germline, CDR1 is SGDLS, CDR2 YYNGEE. This CDR3 contains 17 residues. The germline V and J ends were trimmed by 4 bases and 10 bases, with 24 bases remaining between them. The CDR3 DNA is TGTGCCAGCAGCCCCTTCGGACAGCCGGGGCTAGAGTCACCCCTCCACTTT. The encoded protein is CASSPFGQPGLESPLHF. Variable domain in full (rest from reference TRBV9 and TRBJ1-6): DSGVTQTPKHLITATGQRVTLRCSPRSGDLSVYWYQQSLDQGLQFLIQYYNGEERAKGNILERFSAQQFPDLHSELNLSSLELGDSALYFCASSPFGQPGLESPLHFGNGTRLTVT.

The chain recombines TRBV7-9 with TRBJ2-1; 7 nucleotides line up with TRBD1. This CDR3 contains 14 residues. Looked up from germline, CDR1 is SEHNR and CDR2 is FQNEAQ (reference sequence). V gave up 3 bases and J gave up 5 bases; unmatched junction bases: 4. The CDR3 DNA reads TGTGCCAGCAGCTTCAGGGGGTTGAACAATGAGCAGTTCTTC. It yields the protein CASSFRGLNNEQFF.

The genes are TRBV19 and TRBJ2-7, with 16 bases identical to TRBD2. The CDR3 has 18 amino acids. V trimming: 4 bases; J trimming: 2 bases; junction bases outside the gene matches: 8. Looked up from germline, CDR1 is LNHDA and CDR2 is SQIVND (reference sequence). The CDR3 spells CASSTGLAGGPSTYEQYF. In DNA, the CDR3 is TGTGCCAGTAGTACGGGACTAGCGGGAGGGCCCTCTACCTACGAGCAGTACTTC. Full variable domain (outside the CDR3, taken from reference TRBV19 and TRBJ2-7): DGGITQSPKYLFRKEGQNVTLSCEQNLNHDAMYWYRQDPGQGLRLIYYSQIVNDFQKGDIAEGYSVSREKKESFPLTVTSAQKNPTAFYLCASSTGLAGGPSTYEQYFGPGTRLTVT.

This clone has only one observation. The rearrangement links TRBV25-1 to TRBJ2-5; 7 positions agree with TRBD2. The CDR3 is 13 residues long. V dropped 1 base and J dropped 9; count of bases not matched to a gene: 5. Germline CDR1 reads MGHDK; CDR2 reads SYGVNS. CDR3 bases: TGTGCCAGCAGTGAATGGGAGGGCGCGGCCCAGTACTTC. The encoded protein is CASSEWEGAAQYF.

V gene TRBV11-2 combines with J gene TRBJ2-1; the D is unclear. V was clipped by 1 base and J by 2 bases, with 9 bases between them. CDR3 length: 15 amino acids. Germline V gene lookup returns CDR1 SGHAT and CDR2 FQNNGV. CDR3 residues: CASSLVVAAYNEQFF. In DNA, the CDR3 is TGTGCCAGCAGCTTAGTAGTCGCCGCCTACAATGAGCAGTTCTTC.

This sequence joins TRBV28 and TRBJ2-5; D perhaps matches TRBD2 (6 bases). V gave up 3 bases and J gave up 4 bases, with 12 bases separating them. Germline assignment: CDR1 MDHEN and CDR2 SYDVKM. The CDR3 has 14 residues. CDR3 nucleotide sequence: TGTGCCAGCAGTTTCACCACCGGGAGAGAGACCCAGTACTTC. Its protein product is CASSFTTGRETQYF.

The rearrangement joins TRBV9 to TRBJ1-1; 11 nucleotides match TRBD1. Germline trimming cut 5 bases from V and 1 base from J; bases unmatched to any gene: 10. The germline V gene has CDR1 SGDLS and CDR2 YYNGEE. CDR3 size: 17 residues. CDR3 bases: TGTGCCAGCAGAGAACCGGGACAGGGGGAAAAGAACACTGAAGCTTTCTTT. Translation: CASREPGQGEKNTEAFF.

The chain couples TRBV30 to TRBJ1-1; perhaps TRBD1 as D (5 bases). V gave up 3 bases and J gave up 8 bases, with 19 bases separating them. CDR1 is GTSNPN and CDR2 is SVGIG in the germline V gene (reference sequence). The CDR3 spans 14 residues. CDR3: CAWSQWGFSEEAFF. DNA for the CDR3: TGTGCCTGGAGCCAGTGGGGGTTTTCCGAAGAAGCTTTCTTT.

The chain combines TRBV7-9 with TRBJ2-7; no firm D call. Germline CDR1 SEHNR, CDR2 FQNEAQ (reference sequence). The V and J ends lost 8 bases and 0 bases respectively, with 11 bases between them. This CDR3 is 13 amino acids long. CDR3 coding DNA: TGTGCCAGCTTAATTGATTACTCCTACGAGCAGTACTTC. This translates into CASLIDYSYEQYF.

The chain has TRBV7-9 and TRBJ2-5; D perhaps matches TRBD2 (6 bases). The CDR3 spans 16 residues. The germline V and J ends were trimmed by 3 bases and 2 bases, with 16 bases remaining between them. CDR1 is SEHNR, CDR2 FQNEAQ, per germline (reference sequence). CDR3 bases: TGTGCCAGCAGCTTCGTCCGGGACTCCCTTCAAGAGACCCAGTACTTC. Amino acids: CASSFVRDSLQETQYF. The whole variable domain, remainder taken from reference TRBV7-9 and TRBJ2-5, is DTGVSQNPRHKITKRGQNVTFRCDPISEHNRLYWYRQTLGQGPEFLTYFQNEAQLEKSRLLSDRFSAERPKGSFSTLEIQRTEQGDSAMYLCASSFVRDSLQETQYFGPGTRLLVL.

As concerns this clone: Other DNA variants within this sample encode the same CDR3. The chain joins TRBV19 to TRBJ2-2; TRBD2 matches 7 bases. V shed 0 bases and J 4 bases; nucleotides not matched to a gene: 2. The CDR3 sequence is 15 residues long. Germline V gives CDR1 LNHDA, CDR2 SQIVND (reference sequence). The CDR3: CASSIDREGTGELFF. The CDR3 region has the DNA TGTGCCAGTAGTATAGATAGGGAGGGCACCGGGGAGCTGTTTTTT.

The chain couples TRBV29-1 to TRBJ1-2; perhaps TRBD1 as D (6 bases). Germline V CDR1 and CDR2: SQVTM, ANQGSEA. The V gene lost 7 bases and the J gene lost 2 bases, with 11 bases spanning the gap. This CDR3 region has 12 residues. CDR3 nucleotides: TGCAGCGCCTCAGGGGCCAACTATGGCTACACCTTC. It translates to CSASGANYGYTF.

On this clone itself: The identical CDR3 is also encoded by other nucleotide sequences in the sample. The chain couples TRBV9 to TRBJ2-2; unclear D gene. The CDR3 contains 15 residues. From germline, CDR1 is SGDLS and CDR2 YYNGEE. Trimming left V 0 bases short and J 1 base short, with 7 bases between. The CDR3 here is CASSVEVGNTGELFF. The CDR3 DNA is TGTGCCAGCAGCGTAGAAGTGGGGAACACCGGGGAGCTGTTTTTT.

The CDR3 spells CASSLRESSYEQYF. CDR3 DNA: TGTGCCAGCAGCTTGCGAGAGAGCTCCTACGAGCAGTACTTC. The rearrangement links TRBV5-8 to TRBJ2-7, with D hard to call. Germline V gives CDR1 SGHTS, CDR2 YDEGEE. CDR3 length: 14 amino acids. Trimming cost V 1 base and J 0 bases, with 8 bases left between them. The entire variable domain, with the rest obtained from reference TRBV5-8 and TRBJ2-7, is as follows: EAGVTQSPTHLIKTRGQQATLRCSPISGHTSVYWYQQALGLGLQFLLWYDEGEERNRGNFPPRFSGRQFPNYSSELNVNALELEDSALYLCASSLRESSYEQYFGPGTRLTVT.

The J gene is TRBJ2-1, the V gene TRBV5-6; TRBD2 agrees at 7 bases. V lost 0 bases to trimming and J lost 7 bases; unmatched junction nucleotides: 10. Germline-derived CDR1 and CDR2 are SGHDT and YYEEEE. The CDR3 extends over 16 amino acids. This CDR3 reads CASSLVLGAAGNEQFF. In nucleotides, the CDR3 is TGTGCCAGCAGCTTGGTATTAGGGGCAGCGGGGAATGAGCAGTTCTTC.

The chain employs TRBV4-1 and TRBJ2-1; 9 bases fit TRBD1. Per germline, CDR1 MGHRA and CDR2 YSYEKL. V was pared by 5 bases and J by 5 bases, with 13 bases of the junction left unmatched. There are 17 residues in the CDR3. In nucleotides, the CDR3 is TGCGCCAGCAGCGCTCGGACAGGGGCTGGAGATCACAATGAGCAGTTCTTC. Translating gives CASSARTGAGDHNEQFF.

The gene calls are TRBV7-9 and TRBJ2-1, with 9 bases fitting TRBD2. The germline V gene has CDR1 SEHNR and CDR2 FQNEAQ (reference sequence). The CDR3 loop spans 13 amino acids. Germline trimming cut 6 bases from V and 6 bases from J; bases unmatched to any gene: 3. The CDR3 DNA sequence: TGTGCCAGCAGGAGTAGCGGGAGCAATGAGCAGTTCTTC. It yields the protein CASRSSGSNEQFF.

Regarding this clone: This sample also contains other DNA sequences that code for the same CDR3. The V and J genes are TRBV5-6 and TRBJ2-1, with D hard to call. Between the trimmed V and J ends, which lost 0 bases and 4 bases, there was a span of 8 bases. The CDR3 runs 14 residues. CDR1 SGHDT and CDR2 YYEEEE come from the germline V gene. The CDR3 nucleotides read TGTGCCAGCAGCTTGGGGTCCACTTACAATGAGCAGTTCTTC. Protein sequence: CASSLGSTYNEQFF.

The V and J genes are TRBV9 and TRBJ2-7, with D perhaps TRBD1 or TRBD2 (5 bases each). CDR1 and CDR2 (germline): SGDLS, YYNGEE. This CDR3 is built from 15 residues. The ends were cut back, 0 bases at V and 3 bases at J, with 13 bases in the middle. CDR3 nucleotides: TGTGCCAGCAGCGTAGGGGGACCGCCGGGCTACGAGCAGTACTTC. Translation: CASSVGGPPGYEQYF.

Here the CDR3 reads CASSLDSRQGAYEQYF. CDR3 bases: TGTGCCAGCAGCTTAGATAGTAGACAGGGGGCCTACGAGCAGTACTTC. This chain joins TRBV11-2 and TRBJ2-7; 9 bases fit TRBD1. Germline-derived CDR1 and CDR2 are SGHAT and FQNNGV. The CDR3 length is 16 residues. The V segment lost 0 bases and the J segment 2 bases; nucleotides outside the gene matches: 5.

The chain joins TRBV5-1 to TRBJ2-7; D might be TRBD1 (6 bases). V was trimmed by 2 bases and J by 3 bases, leaving 9 bases between them. The CDR3 contains 13 residues. Germline CDR1 and CDR2: SGHRS and YFSETQ. The CDR3 here is CASSFGQFYEQYF. The CDR3 DNA follows: TGCGCCAGCAGCTTCGGACAGTTCTACGAGCAGTACTTC.

As concerns this clone: At the DNA level, this CDR3 is encoded by other sequences in the same sample as well. The chain carries TRBV7-6 and TRBJ2-7, with unresolved D. Germline V CDR1 and CDR2: SGHVS, FNYEAQ. The CDR3 is 13 amino acids. Trimming removed 2 bases from V and 2 bases from J, with 7 bases in between. The CDR3 spells CASSLHSTYEQYF. The CDR3 DNA is TGTGCCAGCAGCTTACACAGTACCTACGAGCAGTACTTC.

V gene TRBV28 combines with J gene TRBJ1-5, with 7 nucleotides matching TRBD1. The germline V gene encodes CDR1 MDHEN and CDR2 SYDVKM. J gave up 3 bases and V 5 bases, and 13 bases lay outside the gene matches. The CDR3 loop spans 17 amino acids. DNA of the CDR3: TGTGCCAGCAGTCCCTCCGGAGACAGGGCCTACAATCAGCCCCAGCATTTT. Protein: CASSPSGDRAYNQPQHF. The variable domain in full, completed from reference TRBV28 and TRBJ1-5, reads DVKVTQSSRYLVKRTGEKVFLECVQDMDHENMFWYRQDPGLGLRLIYFSYDVKMKEKGDIPEGYSVSREKKERFSLILESASTNQTSMYLCASSPSGDRAYNQPQHFGDGTRLSIL.